Within the sample, the clone carrying this TCR beta chain is medium-sized (0.01 to 0.1%). Its specificity is unknown. Germline CDR1 MNHEY, CDR2 SMNVEV (reference sequence). There are 14 residues in the CDR3. Trimming removed 5 bases from V and 2 bases from J; junction bases left unmatched: 3. The sample comes from a study of T cell repertoires in aging, cancer and after chemotherapy. Overall study findings and caveats: Rebound thymic output was suggested by rising median generation probability during chemotherapy in each cancer cohort.

The template was genomic DNA from peripheral blood, not RNA. TRB rearrangements spanning V, D and J were amplified using mixed TRB-A/B primers. TCRdb independently ran MiXCR on the multiplex PCR reads; one entry per CDR3 protein. Of about 2,000 distinct CDR3 sequences listed, 15% to 20% are singletons. The chain carries TRBV27 and TRBJ2-7; 10 bases fit TRBD1. The sequencing sample was made of blood. This sequence originates from a human donor with a solid tumor. The CDR3 is CASSRGQGTYEQYF. DNA for the CDR3: TGTGCCAGCAGTAGGGGACAGGGGACCTACGAGCAGTACTTC.